The 16 T cell receptor beta chains given below trace back to one sample, sequenced in a study of blood T cells in healthy people across ages. The authors ran a second PCR of roughly 6 to 12 cycles using a sample-barcoded 5' primer and a J-beta primer mix. MiXCR was run by TCRdb on the 5' RACE reads, yielding one entry per CDR3 protein. The sample consists of 800,000 to 1,300,000 distinct CDR3 sequences, roughly 24% of them appearing once. This same sample was also part of a study on T cells of mothers and their children.

Material: blood. Every receptor here comes from a girl between 2 and 10 years old in good health.

This clonotype was observed a handful of times. The gene calls are TRBV6-1 and TRBJ1-5; D perhaps matches TRBD1 (6 bases). This CDR3 comprises 16 residues. Germline CDR1 reads MNHNS; CDR2 reads SASEGT. V was trimmed by 4 bases and J by 2 bases, leaving 15 bases between them. In DNA form, the CDR3 reads TGTGCCAGCAGTGCAGGTGGGACACCGGGCAATCAGCCCCAGCATTTT. Its translation: CASSAGGTPGNQPQHF.

The chain employs TRBV9 and TRBJ1-4, with D hard to call. CDR3 length: 11 residues. In germline, CDR1 is SGDLS, CDR2 YYNGEE. The ends were cut back, 4 bases at V and 8 bases at J, with 6 bases in the middle. CDR3 coding DNA: TGTGCCAGCAGCTCGGAGGAAAAACTGTTTTTT. This gives the protein CASSSEEKLFF.

This clonotype was detected only a few times. This chain links TRBV14 with TRBJ2-5; TRBD1 aligns across 8 bases. The V segment lost 3 bases and the J segment 5 bases; nucleotides outside the gene matches: 5. The CDR3 consists of 14 residues. Germline V gives CDR1 SGHDN, CDR2 FVKESK. The CDR3 DNA reads as TGTGCCAGCAGCCAGCTAGGACAGGGTGAGACCCAGTACTTC. It is translated as CASSQLGQGETQYF.

This rearrangement joins TRBV7-2 to TRBJ2-3, with D perhaps matching TRBD2 (5 bases). Trimming shortened V by 3 bases and J by 4 bases, and 14 bases separated the two germline ends. The CDR3 contains 15 residues. Germline CDR1 SGHTA, CDR2 FQGNSA. CDR3: CASSFNPSMPDTQYF. CDR3 nucleotide sequence: TGTGCCAGCAGCTTTAACCCTAGCATGCCAGATACGCAGTATTTT.

The chain's CDR3 is CASSLWREGRNEQFF. As DNA, the CDR3 is TGTGCCAGCAGTTTATGGCGGGAGGGCCGGAATGAGCAGTTCTTC. This chain uses TRBV28 with TRBJ2-1, with 9 bases that match TRBD2. From germline, CDR1 is MDHEN and CDR2 SYDVKM. Unmatched junction bases numbered 4, after V lost 0 bases and J lost 7 bases. There are 15 residues in the CDR3.

The CDR3 DNA follows: TGTGCCAGCAGTGAAGCCCGGACGCCCTACGAGCAGTACTTC. Translating it yields CASSEARTPYEQYF. The chain joins TRBV2 to TRBJ2-7, with D unresolved. V was clipped by 0 bases and J by 2 bases, with 8 bases between them. The CDR3 length is 14 residues. Germline-derived CDR1 and CDR2 are SNHLY and FYNNEI. Based on the CDR3 plus reference TRBV2 and TRBJ2-7, the full variable domain is EPEVTQTPSHQVTQMGQEVILRCVPISNHLYFYWYRQILGQKVEFLVSFYNNEISEKSEIFDDQFSVERPDGSNFTLKIRSTKLEDSAMYFCASSEARTPYEQYFGPGTRLTVT.

V gene TRBV20-1 combines with J gene TRBJ2-7; D perhaps matches TRBD1 (5 bases). The CDR3 covers 15 residues. Trimming shortened V by 3 bases and J by 3 bases, and 18 bases separated the two germline ends. Looked up from germline, CDR1 is DFQATT and CDR2 is SNEGSKA (reference sequence). The CDR3 coding sequence is TGCAGTGCTAGCCTCCTAGGGGCGTTGGGCTACGAGCAGTACTTC. Translated: CSASLLGALGYEQYF.

V is TRBV12-3 or TRBV12-4 and J is TRBJ2-2; 7 bases are a match to TRBD2. This CDR3 is built from 14 residues. The V segment lost 7 bases and the J segment 3 bases; nucleotides outside the gene matches: 5. The CDR3 region is CASIAGDHTGELFF. The DNA of the CDR3 is TGTGCCAGCATCGCGGGGGACCACACCGGGGAGCTGTTTTTT.

The J gene is TRBJ2-2, the V gene TRBV3-1; 9 nucleotides match TRBD2. Germline values: CDR1 LGHDT, CDR2 YNNKEL (reference sequence). After removal of 0 bases from V and 10 bases from J, the junction contained 6 bases not matched to a gene. The CDR3 runs 15 residues. DNA for the CDR3: TGTGCCAGCAGCCAAGAAGTAGCGGGAGAGGAGGAGCTGTTTTTT. This sequence encodes CASSQEVAGEEELFF.

This clonotype turned up a few times. This chain uses TRBV29-1 with TRBJ2-3, with D possibly being TRBD1 (6 bases). The CDR3 consists of 16 residues. The germline CDR1 and CDR2 sequences are SQVTM and ANQGSEA. V dropped 6 bases and J dropped 3 bases, with 22 bases sitting between them. CDR3 loop: CSVWGQGSLQTDTQYF. The CDR3, as DNA: TGCAGCGTGTGGGGGCAGGGAAGTCTACAGACAGATACGCAGTATTTT.

This chain uses TRBV7-2 with TRBJ2-1; 7 positions match TRBD2. Germline V lookup: CDR1 SGHTA, CDR2 FQGNSA. This CDR3 spans 16 amino acids. The J segment lost 3 bases and the V segment lost 2 bases, leaving 7 bases of the junction unmatched. The DNA for the CDR3 is TGTGCCAGCAGCTTATCTCTAGCGGAGGACTACAATGAGCAGTTCTTC. The encoded protein is CASSLSLAEDYNEQFF.

Regarding this clonotype: One end of the junction is discordant with germline, which a read error may explain. This chain joins TRBV3-1 and TRBJ2-5, with 11 bases identical to TRBD2. This CDR3 contains 17 residues. Germline CDR1 is LGHDT and CDR2 is YNNKEL (reference sequence). The CDR3 is CAGSQVRGLAVQETQYF. The CDR3 DNA reads TGTGCCGGCAGCCAAGTTCGGGGACTAGCGGTTCAAGAGACCCAGTACTTC.

The chain employs TRBV20-1 and TRBJ1-5, with D possibly matching TRBD1 (6 bases). V lost 6 bases and J lost 6, with 18 bases in between. Per germline, CDR1 DFQATT and CDR2 SNEGSKA (reference sequence). The CDR3 sequence is 14 residues long. CDR3 nucleotides: TGCAGTGCGCCCTCGGGGGCGCGGGGTCAGCCCCAGCATTTT. It encodes CSAPSGARGQPQHF.

This clonotype was seen more than once but under ten times. V usage is TRBV29-1 and J usage is TRBJ2-1; 10 bases agree with TRBD2. V was pared by 2 bases and J by 2 bases, with 3 bases of the junction left unmatched. CDR1 and CDR2 from the germline V gene are SQVTM and ANQGSEA. This CDR3 is 15 amino acids long. The CDR3 region has the DNA TGCAGCGTTGAAACTAGCGGGGCACCCTACAATGAGCAGTTCTTC. It yields the protein CSVETSGAPYNEQFF.

The chain recombines TRBV4-3 with TRBJ1-2; a possible D gene is TRBD1 (5 bases). Trimming stripped 0 bases from V and 7 bases from J, with 12 bases between. The CDR3 has 14 residues. Germline CDR1 is LGHNA and CDR2 is YSLEER. CDR3 sequence: CASSQEQGVVGYTF. Here the CDR3 DNA reads TGCGCCAGCAGCCAAGAGCAGGGAGTGGTTGGCTACACCTTC.

This clonotype occurred a few times. The chain has TRBV7-9 and TRBJ2-3; D tentatively fits TRBD1 or TRBD2 (6 bases each). There are 15 residues in the CDR3. In germline, CDR1 is SEHNR, CDR2 FQNEAQ (reference sequence). Trimming left V 2 bases short and J 6 bases short, with 15 bases between. DNA for the CDR3: TGTGCCAGCAGCTTATACGGGGGCAAGCTTGATACGCAGTATTTT. Residues: CASSLYGGKLDTQYF.